The clone carrying this T cell receptor beta chain was counted a few times. The entry originates in a study of identical twins. TCRdb recomputed calls from the 5' RACE reads with MiXCR, one row per CDR3 protein. Here the sample spans 600,000 to 800,000 distinct CDR3 sequences, roughly 20% being singletons. These data are also associated with another study on T cells expressing NK-cell markers. That work adds: The authors derived TCR beta repertoires from sorted CD3+CD56+NKG2C+, CD3+CD56+NKG2C- and CD3+CD56-NKG2C+ T cells. One of eight sequenced donors was HCMV-seronegative; the other seven were seropositive. The same clonotypes also predominated in the CD3+CD56-NKG2C+ fraction of a few donors.

The receptor was isolated from a woman in her late teens or twenties in good health. Material: PBMCs.

The CDR3 DNA reads as TGTGCCAGCAGTGAATTCCCCTTTCGGGACACCAGCACAGATACGCAGTATTTT. Translated, it gives CASSEFPFRDTSTDTQYF. V usage is TRBV25-1 and J usage is TRBJ2-3; maybe TRBD1 (6 bases). The CDR3 loop spans 18 amino acids. Germline lookup yields CDR1 MGHDK and CDR2 SYGVNS. The V and J ends lost 1 base and 0 bases respectively, with 17 bases between them.